This T cell receptor beta chain is drawn from a study of T-cell memory formation after mild COVID-19. Across the whole study: TCR clusters largely stayed donor specific.

The study's findings and limits: Memory cells collected pre-infection included some clones that later responded, suggesting cross-reactive memory joined. Second-wave clones peaking on day 37 lacked confirmed SARS-CoV-2 specificity. Contracting clones from day 15 to 85 showed balanced CD4/CD8; later expanders favored CD4+.

TCRdb reprocessed the 5' RACE reads with MiXCR, giving one entry per CDR3 protein. This sample has roughly 240,000 distinct CDR3 sequences; around 15% occur once, and the top ten carry 22%. To note about this clonotype: Its specificity is not known.

The V gene's germline CDR1 is SQVTM and CDR2 ANQGSEA. The germline V and J ends were trimmed by 8 bases and 8 bases, with 15 bases remaining between them. The CDR3 is 11 amino acids. This TCR derives from a man younger than 30 who had mild COVID-19 (a few samples of this study predate the infection). Cell type and time point are not known. Sequences were obtained from PBMCs or a T cell subset sorted from them (not recorded which). The chain combines TRBV29-1 with TRBJ1-2; D is unclear. The DNA for the CDR3 is TGCAGCCTATATACGACTGGCGGCTACACCTTC. Its protein is CSLYTTGGYTF.